This T cell receptor beta chain comes out of a study of blood T cell repertoires in COVID-19. Study information: Acute and convalescent COVID-19 samples came from the United States, Italy and Spain. PBMCs, B-cell-depleted T cells, or T cells provided the cDNA or gDNA that made up the material.

The V gene's germline CDR1 is LGHDT and CDR2 YNNKEL (reference sequence). V was trimmed by 6 bases and J by 4 bases, leaving 12 bases between them. The CDR3 runs 13 residues. The authors' processing: Estimation of nucleated cell counts relied on the amplification of reference gene primers. Produced via immunoSEQ multiplex PCR; TCRdb's table is partial and in-frame only. V and J calls and clone size are given by that table; D and trimming were obtained from the DNA. The data contain about 210,000 clones, around 83% of them seen just once; the ten biggest clones take up 8.2%. Sequencing used peripheral blood. The chain links TRBV3-1 (or the pseudogene TRBV3-2) to TRBJ1-2, with unresolved D. This TCR derives from a woman aged 50 to 60 with acute or convalescent COVID-19. The CDR3 DNA is TGTGCCAGCAGTCCCGTTCGAGGCTATGGCTACACCTTC. This sequence encodes CASSPVRGYGYTF.